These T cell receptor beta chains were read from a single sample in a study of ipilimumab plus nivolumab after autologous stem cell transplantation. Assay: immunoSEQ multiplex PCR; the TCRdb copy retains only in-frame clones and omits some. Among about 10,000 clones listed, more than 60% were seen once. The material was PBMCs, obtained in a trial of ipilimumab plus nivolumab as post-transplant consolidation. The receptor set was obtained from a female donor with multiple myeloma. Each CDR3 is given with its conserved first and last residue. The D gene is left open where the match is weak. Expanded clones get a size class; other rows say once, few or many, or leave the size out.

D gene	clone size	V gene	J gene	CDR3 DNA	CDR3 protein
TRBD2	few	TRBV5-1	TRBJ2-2	TGCGCCAGCAGCGATCAACCGGGACTATTAAACACCGGGGAGCTGTTTTTT	CASSDQPGLLNTGELFF
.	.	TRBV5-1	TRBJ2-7	TGCGCCAGCAGCCTCGGACTCGGGGACGAGCAGTACTTC	CASSLGLGDEQYF
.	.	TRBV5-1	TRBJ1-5	TGCGCCAGCAGCCTCGGACAAGAGAATCAGCCCCAGCATTTT	CASSLGQENQPQHF
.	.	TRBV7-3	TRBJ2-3	TGTGCCAGCAGCTCGACTAGTCGGGCCGATACGCAGTATTTT	CASSSTSRADTQYF
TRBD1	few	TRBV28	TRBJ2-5	TGTGCCAGCAGTCTTAACAGGGGGGTCTTCGAGACCCAGTACTTC	CASSLNRGVFETQYF
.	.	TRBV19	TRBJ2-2	TGTGCCAGTAGGGCTAGTTCGGGCACCGGGGAGCTGTTTTTT	CASRASSGTGELFF
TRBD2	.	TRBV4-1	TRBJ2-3	TGCGCCAGCAGCCAACAGCGGGGGCAATGGGACACAGATACGCAGTATTTT	CASSQQRGQWDTDTQYF
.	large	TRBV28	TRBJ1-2	TGTGCCAGCAGTCTGGAATACGATGGCTACACCTTC	CASSLEYDGYTF
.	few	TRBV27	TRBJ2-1	TGTGCCAGCAGTTTATTCCTAACAGGGCTATCCAATGAGCAGTTCTTC	CASSLFLTGLSNEQFF
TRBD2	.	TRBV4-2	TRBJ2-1	TGTGCCAGCAGCCAACAGGGTGGGACTAGCGGGACTAACTACAATGAGCAGTTCTTC	CASSQQGGTSGTNYNEQFF
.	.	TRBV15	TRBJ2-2	TGTGCCACCAGCTTACGACAGGCAGGCGGGGAGCTGTTTTTT	CATSLRQAGGELFF
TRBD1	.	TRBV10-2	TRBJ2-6	TGCGCCAGCAGTACGGGACAGACGGGGGCCAACGTCCTGACTTTC	CASSTGQTGANVLTF
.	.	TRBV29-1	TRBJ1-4	TGCAGCGTTGTAGAATACGAAAAACTGTTTTTT	CSVVEYEKLFF
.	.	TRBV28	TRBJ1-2	TGTGCCAGCAGTTTATCACTGAGTTTTGCCTATGGCTACACCTTC	CASSLSLSFAYGYTF
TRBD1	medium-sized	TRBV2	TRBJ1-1	TGTGCCAGCAGTGTAGGGGGCTTTTCTTACACTGAAGCTTTCTTT	CASSVGGFSYTEAFF
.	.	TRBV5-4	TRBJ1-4	TGTGCCAGCAGCCTGACAGGTTTGAGTACTGTTTTT	CASSLTGLSTVF
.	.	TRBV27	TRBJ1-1	TGTGCCAGCAGTTTATACGCGGGTTTTACTGAAGCTTTCTTT	CASSLYAGFTEAFF
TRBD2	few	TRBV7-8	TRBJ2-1	TGTGCCAGCACCGTTACTCCGGGACTACTCTTTCAGTTCTTC	CASTVTPGLLFQFF
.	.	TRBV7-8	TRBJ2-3	TGTGCCAGCAGCTCATCTGATACGCAGTATTTT	CASSSSDTQYF